This T cell receptor beta chain was recorded in a study of identical twins. Study conclusions and caveats: There were fewer insertions in abundant cord blood beta clonotypes, but memory repertoires showed no such pattern. The study found excess low generation probability among twin-shared out-of-frame alpha sequences. Cross-sectional statistical analysis, not tracking of the same donors, underpinned the conclusions.

A single record per CDR3 protein comes from TCRdb applying MiXCR to the 5' RACE reads. The table includes some 96,000 distinct CDR3 sequences, just under 6% detected once. With 2 bases removed from V and 4 bases from J, the gap between germline ends came to 10 bases. The germline CDR1 and CDR2 sequences are SGHRS and YFSETQ. The CDR3 totals 13 residues. This clonotype was seen ten or more times. Its matching antigen is unknown. The source material was memory T cells sorted from blood. This clonotype was obtained from a woman aged 50 to 60 in good health. This chain connects TRBV5-1 to TRBJ2-7; tentative D call: TRBD1 (5 bases). The CDR3 DNA sequence: TGCGCCAGCAGCTTAACAGGTCCGTACGAGCAGTACTTC. This sequence encodes CASSLTGPYEQYF.